The T cell receptor beta chain described here comes from a study of response to subunit inactivated influenza vaccine (dated by TCRdb to the late 2010s). With regard to the full study: To follow how T cells responded to a trivalent subunit inactivated influenza vaccine, the researchers relied on deep quantitative profiling of the T cell receptor repertoire.

The CDR3 spans 16 residues, from the cysteine through the phenylalanine. Of all the DNA, just the CDR3 is kept, 48 bases in frame from base 1. V is reduced by 3 bases and J by 4 bases, leaving a spacing of 15 bases between them. This clonotype was counted between two and nine times. Its antigen is currently not known. Base-call qualities are not available, and no considerably larger clone is one nucleotide away. Libraries were prepared through RT-PCR. Instrument used: Illumina HiSeq 2500. TCRdb itself trimmed the public reads at Q25 with fastp, ran MiXCR and retained productive beta chains. All rows with the same CDR3 protein become a single entry with the most common DNA and genes. This sample comprises about 830,000 distinct CDR3 sequences, 18% of them detected only once. The ten largest account for approximately 11% of the sample. The research as a whole found: According to the authors, only a limited number of new T cells may be recruited by each seasonal influenza vaccination.

The material sequenced was PBMCs from blood, taken 4 to 6 days after vaccination. The V gene is TRBV12-3 or TRBV12-4 and the J gene is TRBJ1-4; TRBD1 is perhaps the D gene, given 5 matching bases. This clonotype was sampled from a man aged 50 to 60 who received an inactivated influenza vaccine. Donor details come from another sample of the same person, matched by shared clones. The CDR3 in this case is CASSFPREGNNEKLFF. The sequenced DNA is TGTGCCAGCAGTTTCCCCCGGGAGGGGAATAATGAAAAACTGTTTTTT.